What follows is one T cell receptor (beta chain) and its context. Its matching antigen is unknown. Generated by immunoSEQ multiplex PCR, the TCRdb table keeps only in-frame clones and is missing some. Seen here are some 92,000 clones, roughly 88% observed once, and the top ten hold approximately 2.8%. The CDR3 consists of 15 residues. The V gene lost 4 bases and the J gene lost 5 bases, with 15 bases spanning the gap. Germline V gives CDR1 LGHDT, CDR2 YNNKEL (reference sequence). This sample is drawn from a study of T cell responses to AZD1222 COVID-19 vaccine. Overall study results and limits: Close to half of spike-specific TCRs reportedly recognize unmutated variant regions.

The V and J genes are TRBV3-1 (or the pseudogene TRBV3-2) and TRBJ1-5; D is undetermined. The source material was peripheral blood, sampled on day 0 of AZD1222 vaccination. This TCR came from an adult in good health. For the CDR3, the DNA is TGTGCCAGCAGCCTTTCATCCATGAGGCATCAGCCCCAGCATTTT. It specifies CASSLSSMRHQPQHF.